This T cell receptor (beta chain) was identified in a study of cytomegalovirus exposure and HLA in healthy donors (dated by TCRdb to 2016 to 2017). For the wider study: An earlier analysis of more than 550 of the donors reported approximately 300 Gb of sequence data and around 100 million unique TCR beta sequences obtained from about 179 million T cells. An early release covering roughly 640 HLA-typed donors comprised about 300 gigabases of sequencing data and 85 million to 100 million unique TCR sequences. Of the roughly 390 genotyped donors, roughly 80% fell in the genetic ancestry cluster associated with self-reported Caucasian donors. The study aimed to test whether signatures of past pathogen exposure could be identified by cataloging public T cell receptors. The T cell repertoires of about 700 subjects were profiled by immunosequencing and related to cytomegalovirus serostatus. Besides the first cohort of some 670 subjects, a separate validation cohort made up of roughly 130 different subjects was used. To predict cytomegalovirus infection status, the study combined high-throughput TCR immunosequencing, statistical association of individual TCRs with disease status, and machine learning. A later analysis re-analyzed previously published TCR beta repertoires from 650 to 800 donors and added high-resolution HLA genotyping to study TCR occurrence patterns. In the later analysis, no new phenotypic data were used to find candidate immune exposures; instead, reliance was placed on TCR beta sequences and their occurrence across donors. In an earlier analysis of several hundred of the donors, high-throughput TCR beta sequencing was used to judge whether each TCR beta V gene segment behaved as functional or pseudogenic. Donor age, sex, ethnicity and CMV serostatus were collected together with the repertoire data. In a later genetic analysis, genome-wide SNP genotypes for about 65% of the roughly 670 donors were used, and that subset was treated as a discovery cohort. Every repertoire in the discovery cohort had been generated on one and the same sequencing platform. Class I and class II HLA loci were covered by the typing at four-digit resolution. Typing coverage differed by locus: A, B, C, DRB1 and DQB1 were typed in roughly 629-640 donors, DQA1 in about 500, DPA1 in over 600, and DPB1 in approximately 450. Roughly 5 DR-DQ haplotypes were handled as single units for association and clustering because linkage in the cohort was strong. Among around 400 genotyped donors of the cohort, an average of around 240,000 unique TCR beta nucleotide sequences was sequenced per donor, of which about 19% were non-productive. General study outcomes and caveats: Most CMV-associated TCR beta chains appeared to be HLA-restricted in a later analysis, and the HLA associations seemed to be driven largely by CMV exposure. A later analysis found that TCR association rates varied across HLA loci, with DRB1 alleles showing the most associated TCRs and HLA-C alleles the fewest. Across donors, most TCR sequences were observed very rarely, whereas some public TCRs were present in many individuals. A later genetic analysis reported fewer N-insertions in productive TCRs among donors in an Asian-associated ancestry cluster than the roughly 700-donor mean. A later genetic analysis associated a missense DCLRE1C variant with V-gene and J-gene trimming of TCR beta chains, and an independent cohort replicated the association. CMV serostatus was the only immune exposure information available for the cohort. Roughly uniform sequencing depth across donors was assumed in presence/absence analyses, although this assumption may not hold. Linkage disequilibrium might explain the correlated functional status among segregating V segments, but an unknown experimental factor could not be ruled out. A later analysis associated 15,000 or so TCR beta sequences with specific HLA alleles at a false discovery rate of 0.05. A total of 164 TCR beta chains were listed by the study as associated with cytomegalovirus. The classifier was reported to diagnose cytomegalovirus status with high specificity and sensitivity in both the original cohort and the validation cohort. A further reported finding was that TCR beta sequences accurately predicted the HLA-A and HLA-B alleles for most subjects in the first cohort. Because counts were too low, roughly 17 rarely observed V segments, including chromosome 9 orphons, were left out of the earlier analysis of about 500 of the donors. In a later analysis, HLA-associated TCR beta chains were found to be more clonally expanded and to have lower generation probabilities than equally common non-associated chains. In vitro tests confirmed that a few of the cytomegalovirus-associated TCR beta chains recognize cytomegalovirus antigens. The authors suggested that the approach could potentially be extended to other disease states and immunological phenotypes. Because the 87-base-pair reads could not distinguish some IMGT-functional V segments, including TRBV6-2 and TRBV6-3, those segments were excluded. Assigning TCR associations to individual alleles was difficult when HLA alleles, especially DR and DQ, strongly co-occurred. Because HLA typing was missing for some donors at each locus, association tests included only the typed subset. An earlier analysis of approximately 590 of the donors showed that most TCR beta V segments appeared in productive rearrangements either about 87% or about 30% of the time, which broadly matched IMGT annotations. Several of the top co-occurrence clusters appeared to be linked to parvovirus B19, influenza, CMV and Epstein-Barr virus, according to a later analysis. The sequencing pipeline was judged likely to have produced a cluster of highly shared sequence variants as a technical artifact. The cohort was sequenced for TCR beta chains only, and without alpha or paired-chain data the features that could be detected were limited.

CDR1 SGDLS and CDR2 YYNGEE are derived from the germline V gene. Including the terminal cysteine and phenylalanine, the CDR3 comprises 16 residues. The read is trimmed to its CDR3 DNA, 48 bases read in frame from base 1. V gives up 3 bases and J gives up 0 bases, and the segment between their germline ends measures 15 bases. The cohort comprised 550 to 700 healthy bone marrow donors. At the time of sampling, all cohort members were nominally healthy, though unrecorded immune exposures were likely present. The donor tested CMV seropositive and was one of the 289 seropositive cohort members. A peripheral blood sample was provided by each donor, and peripheral blood mononuclear cells were used for TCR beta sequencing. The Qiagen DNeasy Blood Extraction Kit was used to extract genomic DNA from the blood cell samples. Library generation was performed with the immunoSEQ multiplex PCR assay. The multiplex PCR relied on a mix of 60 forward primers for TCR Vbeta segments and 13 reverse primers for TCR Jbeta segments. The CDR3 region of rearranged TCR beta genes was amplified from genomic DNA by a multiplex PCR assay. The amplified TCR beta libraries were sequenced on the Illumina HiSeq System as 87-base-pair reads. The authors processed their data as follows. Across the roughly 640 repertoires, a later analysis counted some 80 million unique TCR beta chains, 8.5 million to 12 million of which were shared by at least two donors. Raw reads were error-corrected and collapsed into unique sequences by a nearest-neighbor algorithm in which closely related sequences were merged to remove PCR and sequencing errors. To assign V, D and J gene segments, CDR3 sequences were aligned to IMGT reference sequences. Each retained sequence needed at least a six-nucleotide match to both a V gene segment and a J gene segment. Rearrangements were called productive when the CDR3 lacked stop codons and stayed in frame with V and J; all others were non-productive. Following IMGT convention, CDR3 was defined as the stretch from the second conserved V-encoded cysteine to the conserved J-encoded phenylalanine. In an earlier analysis of more than 550 of the donors, sequences lacking an unambiguous match to a single V gene segment were excluded. In an earlier analysis of a few hundred of the donors, V segments were called functional above 56.7% productive rearrangements and were called segregating when the between-donor standard deviation exceeded 5%. A statistical classification framework was built for diagnosing cytomegalovirus status from the catalog of TCR beta chain sequences. A later analysis assigned V and J genes by comparing TCR nucleotide sequences with IMGT/GENE-DB human TR gene sequences. In a later analysis, CDR3 sequences and most-parsimonious VDJ recombination scenarios were assigned using the TCRdist pipeline. In a later analysis, each TCR beta chain was defined by its CDR3 amino acid sequence together with its V-gene family, and reads without a unique V-gene family were excluded. To address suspected cross-contamination and a sequencing artifact, a later analysis removed several hundred highly shared, low-generation-probability nucleotide sequences. In a later analysis, a clonal expansion index for each public chain was calculated from normalized within-repertoire ranks of inferred template counts. In a later analysis, generation probabilities were computed using a VDJ recombination model fitted to out-of-frame rearrangements, and the results were checked against IGoR. A later analysis scored TCR-TCR, TCR-HLA and TCR-CMV co-occurrence with hypergeometric tests, applying a repertoire-size bias correction to TCR pairs. To estimate false discovery rates, a later analysis permuted the HLA or CMV assignments 20 times. In a later analysis, co-occurring TCRs were grouped using DBSCAN, and TCRdist sequence similarity was added for clustering within HLA-allele-positive subsets. For co-occurrence clustering, repertoires with fewer than 30,000 or more than 120,000 public chains were excluded, along with four or five repertoires with anomalous nucleotide sharing. What TCRdb holds here is the immuneACCESS table cut down to in-frame rearrangements. Part of the clones is not present; checked against another copy, under half of the missing clones reflect an unresolved V gene, and the others are unexplained. Clone size and the V and J calls come from that table; the DNA yielded D and trimming. Counted in this sample were around 99,000 clones; 74% of them appeared once. Clones ranked in the top ten supply about 14% of the sample.

Remarks on this clone: Its recognized antigen is unknown. No base-level quality is on record; no much larger clone is a single base apart.

The receptor's source is a woman in her 40s in good health and CMV-seropositive. The chain is assembled from TRBV9 and TRBJ1-1; a tentative D call is TRBD1 (6 bases match). Material for sequencing was PBMCs. CDR3 region: CASSGYRGDMNTEAFF. Read as DNA, the sequence is TGTGCCAGCAGCGGTTACCGTGGGGACATGAACACTGAAGCTTTCTTT.